The 30 T cell receptor beta chains below all came from one sample that was sequenced in a study of cytomegalovirus exposure and HLA in healthy donors. 13 Jbeta primers and 60 Vbeta primers were used for the PCR. Measured with immunoSEQ multiplex PCR; TCRdb has only the in-frame clones, and not every one. The repertoire has around 140,000 clones, more than 70% of them found once; the top ten carry 3.3%. Input material: PBMCs. These receptors were taken from a man aged 35 to 55 in good health and CMV-seronegative.

The genes are TRBV28 and TRBJ2-2; 9 bases agree with TRBD1. Germline V CDR1 and CDR2: MDHEN, SYDVKM. There are 18 residues in the CDR3. Trimming at V came to 8 bases and at J to 2 bases, leaving 15 bases not matched to a gene. The CDR3 loop reads CASQGDRERLDNTGELFF. The DNA of the CDR3 is TGTGCCAGCCAGGGGGACAGGGAACGCCTAGACAACACCGGGGAGCTGTTTTTT.

The rearrangement joins TRBV2 to TRBJ2-6, with a possible D match to TRBD1 (6 bases). Germline V gives CDR1 SNHLY, CDR2 FYNNEI. The ends were cut back, 6 bases at V and 0 bases at J, with 12 bases in the middle. This CDR3 comprises 16 residues. CDR3 coding DNA: TGTGCCAGCAGCCGACAGGCCTACTCTGGGGCCAACGTCCTGACTTTC. Its protein product is CASSRQAYSGANVLTF.

This chain connects TRBV4-1 to TRBJ2-7, with 10 positions matching TRBD1. This CDR3 has 15 amino acids. The V and J ends lost 0 bases and 3 bases, in that order; junction bases with no gene match: 2. Germline loops: CDR1 MGHRA, CDR2 YSYEKL. In nucleotides, the CDR3 is TGCGCCAGCAGCCAAGAGGGACAGGGGTTCTACGAGCAGTACTTC. Its protein is CASSQEGQGFYEQYF.

The V call is TRBV30, the J call TRBJ1-2; maybe TRBD1 (5 bases). The CDR3 runs 15 residues. Germline lookup yields CDR1 GTSNPN and CDR2 SVGIG (reference sequence). V gave up 0 bases and J gave up 3 bases, with 14 bases separating them. For the CDR3, the DNA is TGTGCCTGGAGTGTAATAAGGGGCGCGGACTATGGCTACACCTTC. This translates into CAWSVIRGADYGYTF.

The chain has TRBV7-3 and TRBJ2-7; 8 bases agree with TRBD1. The CDR3 is made up of 13 amino acids. The germline V gene has CDR1 SGHTA and CDR2 FQGTGA. Unmatched junction bases numbered 5, after V lost 5 bases and J lost 5 bases. CDR3 amino acids: CASSLGQGHEQYF. CDR3 DNA sequence: TGTGCCAGCAGCCTCGGACAGGGCCACGAGCAGTACTTC.

This clone has a single count. The V call is TRBV12-5, the J call TRBJ2-7, with 11 bases identical to TRBD1. V was clipped by 6 bases and J by 0 bases; unmatched bases: 1. CDR1 and CDR2 (germline): LGHNT, FRNRAP. The CDR3 runs to 14 residues. The CDR3 DNA is TGTGCTAGTGGGGGGACAGGGGGCTCCTACGAGCAGTACTTC. This sequence encodes CASGGTGGSYEQYF.

The rearrangement links TRBV7-2 to TRBJ1-2, with TRBD1 matching 11 bases. With V trimmed by 4 bases and J by 4 bases, 5 bases remained unmatched. The length of the CDR3 is 15 residues. Germline V gene data show CDR1 as SGHTA and CDR2 as FQGNSA. The DNA of the CDR3 is TGTGCCAGCAGCTCGGGGACAGGGGGAAGCTATGGCTACACCTTC. Protein product: CASSSGTGGSYGYTF.

The V gene is TRBV10-3, the J gene TRBJ1-6; D is possibly TRBD1 (6 bases). This CDR3 contains 14 residues. Germline values: CDR1 ENHRY, CDR2 SYGVKD. Trimming removed 4 bases from V and 8 bases from J, with 12 bases in between. The CDR3 loop is CAISGGTYDSPLHF. Here the CDR3 DNA reads TGTGCCATCAGTGGGGGGACATACGATTCACCCCTCCACTTT.

The J gene is TRBJ2-5, the V gene TRBV5-1; 7 nucleotides match TRBD1. The germline V gene encodes CDR1 SGHRS and CDR2 YFSETQ. The CDR3 is 14 residues long. V shed 0 bases, J shed 1 base, and the junction held 0 bases outside the gene matches. CDR3 nucleotides: TGCGCCAGCAGCTTGGGACAGGGCCAAGAGACCCAGTACTTC. It codes for CASSLGQGQETQYF.

About this clone itself: An end of the junction differs from the germline gene, which may be a read error. The chain combines TRBV2 with TRBJ1-4, with D uncertain. This CDR3 has 13 residues. Germline-derived CDR1 and CDR2 are SNHLY and FYNNEI. The CDR3 here is CAGSGGPNEKLFF. The CDR3 bases are TGTGCCGGCAGCGGAGGACCGAATGAAAAACTGTTTTTT.

The chain has TRBV11-2 and TRBJ2-4, with D maybe TRBD2 (5 bases). CDR3 length: 16 amino acids. V lost 2 bases and J lost 0, with 11 bases in between. Germline V gives CDR1 SGHAT, CDR2 FQNNGV. This CDR3 reads CASSLYEGIAKNIQYF. In DNA, the CDR3 is TGTGCCAGCAGCTTATACGAGGGCATAGCCAAAAACATTCAGTACTTC.

This sequence joins TRBV9 and TRBJ2-5; the match to TRBD1 covers 10 bases. This CDR3 contains 15 residues. Per germline, CDR1 SGDLS and CDR2 YYNGEE. The ends lost 0 bases at V and 2 bases at J; junction bases unmatched: 1. The CDR3 region is CASSVGDRGQETQYF. CDR3 DNA: TGTGCCAGCAGCGTAGGGGACAGGGGACAAGAGACCCAGTACTTC.

With regard to this clone: This sample also contains other DNA sequences that code for the same CDR3. The chain is built from TRBV28 and TRBJ1-6; 7 bases fit TRBD1. CDR1 is MDHEN and CDR2 is SYDVKM in the germline V gene. Unmatched junction bases numbered 1, after V lost 2 bases and J lost 6 bases. CDR3 length equals 14 residues. This CDR3 is CASSLRQGNSPLHF. The CDR3 DNA is TGTGCCAGCAGTTTACGACAGGGTAATTCACCCCTCCACTTT.

The V and J genes are TRBV27 and TRBJ1-2; D possibly corresponds to TRBD1 (6 bases). CDR3 length: 15 residues. The germline V and J ends were trimmed by 2 bases and 6 bases, with 16 bases remaining between them. Germline CDR1 MNHEY, CDR2 SMNVEV (reference sequence). CDR3 protein: CASSLAGGGPNGYTF. The CDR3, as DNA: TGTGCCAGCAGTTTAGCGGGAGGGGGACCTAATGGCTACACCTTC.

The J gene is TRBJ2-6, the V gene TRBV29-1; 11 bases match TRBD1. The germline CDR1 and CDR2 sequences are SQVTM and ANQGSEA. V dropped 1 base and J dropped 0; count of bases not matched to a gene: 8. The CDR3 runs 19 residues. The CDR3 DNA follows: TGCAGCGTTGAAGCGTGGGGACAGGGGGTTAGCTCTGGGGCCAACGTCCTGACTTTC. The encoded protein is CSVEAWGQGVSSGANVLTF.

This clone was detected only a few times. The rearrangement links TRBV5-6 to TRBJ1-3; D is unresolved. V lost 3 bases to trimming and J lost 0 bases, with 10 bases between them. The CDR3 spans 15 residues. The germline V gene has CDR1 SGHDT and CDR2 YYEEEE. The CDR3 nucleotides read TGTGCCAGCAGCTCGTTACGAGGCTCTGGAAACACCATATATTTT. Its translation: CASSSLRGSGNTIYF.

The rearrangement uses TRBV28 and TRBJ1-5; possibly TRBD1 for D (6 bases). Between the trimmed V and J ends, which lost 6 bases and 5 bases, there was a span of 17 bases. Germline CDR1 is MDHEN and CDR2 is SYDVKM. The CDR3 extends over 15 amino acids. CDR3 sequence reads: CASSQEQGFHQPQHF. DNA for the CDR3: TGTGCCAGCAGCCAAGAACAGGGTTTTCATCAGCCCCAGCATTTT.

CDR3 sequence reads: CASSQAGRNRVRTGELFF. For the CDR3, the DNA is TGCGCCAGCAGCCAAGCTGGACGAAACAGGGTCCGGACCGGGGAGCTGTTTTTT. This chain joins TRBV4-3 and TRBJ2-2; possible D gene TRBD1, 6 bases. The CDR3 is 18 amino acids. Trimming pared 1 base from V and 5 bases from J, leaving 20 bases between. Germline V gives CDR1 LGHNA, CDR2 YSLEER.

The CDR3: CASSFLGEGPPGELFF. Here the CDR3 DNA reads TGCGCCAGCAGCTTCCTGGGCGAGGGTCCCCCCGGGGAGCTGTTTTTT. The chain links TRBV5-1 to TRBJ2-2, with D possibly TRBD2 on 5 matching bases. Germline CDR1 SGHRS, CDR2 YFSETQ. The CDR3 consists of 16 residues. V lost 2 bases, J lost 6 bases, and 17 bases lay in between.

This clone was seen a few times. One end of the junction varies from germline; a read error may be responsible. The chain links TRBV7-9 to TRBJ2-7, with D perhaps TRBD2 (5 bases). Germline CDR1 and CDR2: SEHNR and FQNEAQ (reference sequence). CDR3 length: 17 residues. CDR3 DNA sequence: TGTTCCAGCAACCTATATGACGGACTCCCTGGATCCTACGAGCAGTACTTC. It translates to CSSNLYDGLPGSYEQYF.

The chain uses TRBV19 and TRBJ2-7, with 8 bases lining up with TRBD1. Germline-derived CDR1 and CDR2 are LNHDA and SQIVND (reference sequence). The V and J ends lost 4 bases and 3 bases, in that order; junction bases with no gene match: 5. The CDR3 spans 14 residues. The CDR3 region is CASSRGTGHYEQYF. For the CDR3, the DNA is TGTGCCAGTAGTAGGGGGACAGGTCACTACGAGCAGTACTTC.

This chain uses TRBV6-5 with TRBJ2-7; D perhaps matches TRBD1 (6 bases). The length of the CDR3 is 16 residues. Germline lookup yields CDR1 MNHEY and CDR2 SVGAGI. The V end was cut by 0 bases, the J end by 5 bases, with 17 bases between. CDR3 nucleotides: TGTGCCAGCAGTTACTCCCTCCAGGGGATCAGCAACGAGCAGTACTTC. This codes for CASSYSLQGISNEQYF.

The CDR3 DNA follows: TGTGCCAGCAGTCAGACTAGCGGGTCCCAAGAGACCCAGTACTTC. Translating it yields CASSQTSGSQETQYF. The chain combines TRBV2 with TRBJ2-5; 10 nucleotides align to TRBD2. From germline, CDR1 is SNHLY and CDR2 FYNNEI. V lost 5 bases, J lost 1 base, and 4 bases stayed unmatched. There are 15 residues in the CDR3.

This clone was picked up one time. The chain uses TRBV7-6 and TRBJ2-3, with TRBD1 as a possible D gene (5 bases). Trimming pared 4 bases from V and 0 bases from J, leaving 11 bases between. The CDR3 has 15 amino acids. The germline V gene encodes CDR1 SGHVS and CDR2 FNYEAQ. CDR3 sequence (DNA): TGTGCCAGCAGCTCGGACATATCTAGCACAGATACGCAGTATTTT. Translating it yields CASSSDISSTDTQYF.

This chain joins TRBV2 and TRBJ2-7, with D unresolved. The V and J ends lost 7 bases and 0 bases respectively, with 16 bases between them. From germline, CDR1 is SNHLY and CDR2 FYNNEI. This CDR3 has 15 amino acids. The CDR3 region has the DNA TGTGCCAGCAACCAAGAGAGTACTATCTCCTACGAGCAGTACTTC. It codes for CASNQESTISYEQYF.

This clone turned up a few times. The V and J genes are TRBV5-1 and TRBJ2-7, with D perhaps matching TRBD1 (5 bases). CDR1 is SGHRS, CDR2 YFSETQ, per germline. The CDR3 contains 14 residues. V shed 1 base and J shed 2 bases, with 10 bases lying between them. CDR3 bases: TGCGCCAGCAGCTTGAGTACAGGTCCCTACGAGCAGTACTTC. This encodes CASSLSTGPYEQYF.

V gene TRBV10-1 combines with J gene TRBJ2-1; a possible D gene is TRBD2 (7 bases). Trimming pared 10 bases from V and 3 bases from J, leaving 19 bases between. Germline lookup yields CDR1 WNHNN and CDR2 SYGVQD (reference sequence). The length of the CDR3 is 15 residues. The CDR3 DNA reads TGCGCCACCTTGGGGAGGGCAGGGGACTACAATGAGCAGTTCTTC. It specifies CATLGRAGDYNEQFF.

V and J are TRBV7-9 and TRBJ2-7; D is uncertain. Germline CDR1 SEHNR, CDR2 FQNEAQ (reference sequence). The CDR3 contains 16 residues. V was clipped by 0 bases and J by 6 bases, with 18 bases between them. The CDR3 region has the DNA TGTGCCAGCAGCTTAGCGGTGGGCCACTCCCGTGGCGAGCAGTACTTC. Translated, it gives CASSLAVGHSRGEQYF. Supplemented by reference TRBV7-9 and TRBJ2-7, the full variable domain reads DTGVSQNPRHKITKRGQNVTFRCDPISEHNRLYWYRQTLGQGPEFLTYFQNEAQLEKSRLLSDRFSAERPKGSFSTLEIQRTEQGDSAMYLCASSLAVGHSRGEQYFGPGTRLTVT.

This chain uses TRBV19 with TRBJ1-1; 9 bases map to TRBD1. The junction had 7 bases not matched to a gene; V was cut back by 8 bases and J by 0 bases. The CDR3 loop spans 15 amino acids. CDR1 is LNHDA, CDR2 SQIVND, per germline (reference sequence). CDR3 residues: CASWDRVYLNTEAFF. For the CDR3, the DNA is TGTGCCAGTTGGGACAGGGTATACCTGAACACTGAAGCTTTCTTT. The entire variable domain, with the rest obtained from reference TRBV19 and TRBJ1-1, is as follows: DGGITQSPKYLFRKEGQNVTLSCEQNLNHDAMYWYRQDPGQGLRLIYYSQIVNDFQKGDIAEGYSVSREKKESFPLTVTSAQKNPTAFYLCASWDRVYLNTEAFFGQGTRLTVV.

The chain has TRBV6-1 and TRBJ1-4; tentative D call: TRBD1 (5 bases). The CDR3 consists of 14 residues. The germline CDR1 and CDR2 sequences are MNHNS and SASEGT. V was shortened by 3 bases and J by 4 bases, with 9 bases between the two germline ends. CDR3: CASSDYRINEKLFF. The DNA of the CDR3 is TGTGCCAGCAGTGATTACAGGATTAATGAAAAACTGTTTTTT.